This TCR beta chain was profiled in a study of CD8 T cells in ankylosing spondylitis. Study outcomes and limitations: Characteristic of ankylosing spondylitis blood, it appeared, was a TCR beta motif comprising eight highly homologous variants. Clones that were linked to disease were CD8+ and were relatively rare in peripheral blood.

Quantitative 5'-RACE was performed with molecular barcodes, and it yielded the TCR beta libraries. A single record per CDR3 protein comes from TCRdb applying MiXCR to the 5' RACE reads. The top ten hold about 27% of the sample, which has 150,000 to 200,000 distinct CDR3 sequences, roughly 11% seen once. Of note for this clonotype: Its target is not known.

V was shortened by 5 bases and J by 3 bases, with 16 bases between the two germline ends. This CDR3 region has 15 residues. Germline V gene lookup returns CDR1 DFQATT and CDR2 SNEGSKA (reference sequence). The chain employs TRBV20-1 and TRBJ2-2; D is possibly TRBD1 or TRBD2 (6 bases each). The sequencing input was blood, either unsorted or a sorted T cell fraction (not recorded which). The receptor was isolated from a male donor with ankylosing spondylitis or in good health (not recorded which). CDR3 sequence: CSAPLGGRYTGELFF. CDR3 DNA: TGCAGTGCTCCCCTGGGGGGCCGGTACACCGGGGAGCTGTTTTTT.